A single sample is the source of the 2 T cell receptor beta chains below, sequenced in a study of response to subunit inactivated influenza vaccine. TCRdb used MiXCR to reprocess the RT-PCR reads, holding one entry per CDR3 protein. The repertoire holds some 500,000 distinct CDR3 sequences, with about an eighth as singletons. Specimen: PBMCs from blood, collected roughly 48 days after vaccination. Every receptor here comes from a man between 45 and 60 years old who received an inactivated influenza vaccine.

The chain couples TRBV5-1 to TRBJ2-5, with 12 bases matching TRBD2. The CDR3 has 17 residues. The V gene's germline CDR1 is SGHRS and CDR2 YFSETQ. The V segment lost 0 bases and the J segment 7 bases; nucleotides outside the gene matches: 10. The CDR3 nucleotides are TGCGCCAGCAGCTTGGGAATAGGACTAGCGGGGACTGGGACCCAGTACTTC. Protein product: CASSLGIGLAGTGTQYF.

This clonotype was detected a few times. V usage is TRBV7-2 and J usage is TRBJ2-3; 8 bases map to TRBD2. After removal of 3 bases from V and 0 bases from J, the junction contained 11 bases not matched to a gene. The V gene's germline CDR1 is SGHTA and CDR2 FQGNSA. The CDR3 extends over 18 amino acids. Here the CDR3 DNA reads TGTGCCAGCAGCTTTGCGGGAGCGGGGGCGGGTAGCACAGATACGCAGTATTTT. Protein product: CASSFAGAGAGSTDTQYF.